Presented here are 27 T cell receptor beta chains from one specimen sequenced in a study of identifying expanded T cells in peripheral blood. Profiling relied on immunoSEQ multiplex PCR, and the TCRdb table lists in-frame clones only, not all of them. The sample lists about 100,000 clones; 70% to 90% were seen once. The sequenced sample was blood. The receptors were gathered from a person aged 18 to 75 in good health.

The chain uses TRBV7-2 and TRBJ1-2; D call uncertain. There are 13 residues in the CDR3. V gave up 5 bases and J gave up 4 bases, with 11 bases separating them. Germline assignment: CDR1 SGHTA and CDR2 FQGNSA. The DNA of the CDR3 is TGTGCCAGCAGCAGCGGCGTAGGCTATGGCTACACCTTC. Translation gives CASSSGVGYGYTF. Complete variable domain (other parts from reference TRBV7-2 and TRBJ1-2): GAGVSQSPSNKVTEKGKDVELRCDPISGHTALYWYRQSLGQGLEFLIYFQGNSAPDKSGLPSDRFSAERTGGSVSTLTIQRTQQEDSAVYLCASSSGVGYGYTFGSGTRLTVV.

J is TRBJ2-6 and V is TRBV4-1, with D perhaps matching TRBD2 (5 bases). CDR1 MGHRA and CDR2 YSYEKL come from the germline V gene. Trimming pared 4 bases from V and 2 bases from J, leaving 6 bases between. The CDR3 is 14 amino acids. The CDR3 spells CASSLRAGANVLTF. As DNA, the CDR3 is TGCGCCAGCAGCCTGCGGGCTGGGGCCAACGTCCTGACTTTC.

This chain joins TRBV6-5 and TRBJ1-2; 9 bases are shared with TRBD1. The J segment lost 5 bases and the V segment lost 6 bases, leaving 7 bases of the junction unmatched. Germline-derived CDR1 and CDR2 are MNHEY and SVGAGI. The CDR3 extends over 14 amino acids. The CDR3 spells CASSPYRGPYGYTF. As DNA, the CDR3 is TGTGCCAGCAGCCCCTACAGGGGGCCTTATGGCTACACCTTC.

This sequence joins TRBV18 and TRBJ2-7; no reliable D call. V gave up 2 bases and J gave up 2 bases, with 7 bases separating them. Germline CDR1 is KGHSH and CDR2 is LQKENI. The CDR3 contains 13 residues. The chain's CDR3 is CASSPSLTYEQYF. CDR3 nucleotides: TGTGCCAGCTCACCATCCTTAACCTACGAGCAGTACTTC.

The CDR3 sequence is CASSFQNRGTYEQYF. In DNA, the CDR3 is TGTGCCAGCAGCTTCCAAAACAGGGGCACCTACGAGCAGTACTTC. The chain employs TRBV11-1 and TRBJ2-7, with 7 bases fitting TRBD1. The germline CDR1 and CDR2 sequences are SGHAT and FQDESV (reference sequence). The ends lost 3 bases at V and 2 bases at J; junction bases unmatched: 7. The CDR3 has 15 residues.

In its sample, this clone was seen a few times. J is TRBJ2-7 and V is TRBV5-1; possible D gene TRBD1, 5 bases. Germline loops: CDR1 SGHRS, CDR2 YFSETQ. This CDR3 is built from 16 residues. With 0 bases removed from V and 6 bases from J, the gap between germline ends came to 19 bases. The CDR3 DNA follows: TGCGCCAGCAGCTTGGGGGGCGGCGTACGGAGTGGCGAGCAGTACTTC. Encoded protein: CASSLGGGVRSGEQYF.

The gene calls are TRBV9 and TRBJ2-3, with TRBD1 as a possible D gene (5 bases). Between the trimmed V and J ends, which lost 3 bases and 6 bases, there was a span of 11 bases. Germline CDR1 reads SGDLS; CDR2 reads YYNGEE. CDR3 length equals 13 residues. CDR3 loop: CASSGAGYDTQYF. In DNA form, the CDR3 reads TGTGCCAGCAGCGGGGCAGGGTACGATACGCAGTATTTT.

This clone occurred once. The rearrangement uses TRBV13 and TRBJ1-6; D not resolved. From germline, CDR1 is PRHDT and CDR2 FYEKMQ (reference sequence). Trimming left V 1 base short and J 6 bases short, with 7 bases between. The CDR3 consists of 14 residues. In DNA form, the CDR3 reads TGTGCCAGCAGCTTAGAACCGGTTAATTCACCCCTCCACTTT. It translates to CASSLEPVNSPLHF.

This chain links TRBV29-1 with TRBJ1-1; D is undetermined. Germline CDR1 is SQVTM and CDR2 is ANQGSEA. This CDR3 has 11 amino acids. Trimming pared 5 bases from V and 2 bases from J, leaving 6 bases between. Here the CDR3 reads CSVYSNTEAFF. CDR3 sequence (DNA): TGCAGCGTTTATAGTAACACTGAAGCTTTCTTT.

A single count supports this clone. The chain is built from TRBV15 and TRBJ2-5; no firm D call. This CDR3 region has 14 residues. V dropped 0 bases and J dropped 5 bases, with 10 bases sitting between them. Germline CDR1 LNHNV, CDR2 YYDKDF (reference sequence). CDR3 sequence (DNA): TGTGCCACCAGCAGAGATGTGGGCAGGGAGACCCAGTACTTC. It codes for CATSRDVGRETQYF.

This chain uses TRBV19 with TRBJ2-3; perhaps TRBD1 as D (6 bases). Germline V CDR1 and CDR2: LNHDA, SQIVND (reference sequence). V was trimmed by 3 bases and J by 0 bases, leaving 10 bases between them. The CDR3 length is 15 residues. The CDR3 loop reads CASSIVGASTDTQYF. The CDR3 DNA follows: TGTGCCAGTAGTATCGTGGGGGCTAGCACAGATACGCAGTATTTT. Drawing the rest from reference TRBV19 and TRBJ2-3, the complete variable domain is DGGITQSPKYLFRKEGQNVTLSCEQNLNHDAMYWYRQDPGQGLRLIYYSQIVNDFQKGDIAEGYSVSREKKESFPLTVTSAQKNPTAFYLCASSIVGASTDTQYFGPGTRLTVL.

This chain links TRBV6-5 with TRBJ2-5, with a possible D match to TRBD2 (6 bases). Trimming removed 3 bases from V and 1 base from J, with 9 bases in between. The CDR3 sequence is 14 residues long. Germline lookup yields CDR1 MNHEY and CDR2 SVGAGI. The CDR3 DNA reads as TGTGCCAGCAGTTATGGGACTTTCCAAGAGACCCAGTACTTC. As protein: CASSYGTFQETQYF.

This clone was seen just once. The rearrangement uses TRBV11-2 and TRBJ1-4; 7 bases map to TRBD1. Germline CDR1 and CDR2: SGHAT and FQNNGV. The V segment lost 5 bases and the J segment 10 bases; nucleotides outside the gene matches: 7. This CDR3 has 13 amino acids. The CDR3 loop reads CASSPSRGGKLFF. In nucleotides, the CDR3 is TGTGCCAGCAGCCCAAGCAGGGGGGGAAAACTGTTTTTT. The full variable domain, with the rest looked up from reference TRBV11-2 and TRBJ1-4, is EAGVAQSPRYKIIEKRQSVAFWCNPISGHATLYWYQQILGQGPKLLIQFQNNGVVDDSQLPKDRFSAERLKGVDSTLKIQPAKLEDSAVYLCASSPSRGGKLFFGSGTQLSVL.

The chain links TRBV11-2 to TRBJ2-4; D remains unclear. CDR3 size: 16 residues. Between the trimmed V and J ends, which lost 3 bases and 0 bases, there was a span of 12 bases. Germline-derived CDR1 and CDR2 are SGHAT and FQNNGV. The CDR3 sequence is CASSFGASLAKNIQYF. DNA of the CDR3: TGTGCCAGCAGCTTTGGAGCATCCCTAGCCAAAAACATTCAGTACTTC.

The chain employs TRBV4-3 and TRBJ2-1; D call uncertain. V was cut by 0 bases and J by 6 bases, with 15 bases left in between. Germline lookup yields CDR1 LGHNA and CDR2 YSLEER. The CDR3 is made up of 16 amino acids. CDR3 in amino acids: CASSQDLRSSANEQFF. The CDR3, as DNA: TGCGCCAGCAGCCAAGATCTTCGGTCCAGCGCCAATGAGCAGTTCTTC.

The rearrangement links TRBV6-5 to TRBJ2-3; D uncertain. Germline V gives CDR1 MNHEY, CDR2 SVGAGI. The CDR3 loop spans 14 amino acids. Trimming took 4 bases from V and 2 from J, leaving 10 bases between them. DNA of the CDR3: TGTGCCAGCAGTTCCACCAGCCCCACAGATACGCAGTATTTT. Translated, it gives CASSSTSPTDTQYF.

The rearrangement uses TRBV7-2 and TRBJ1-5; 9 bases map to TRBD1. Unmatched junction bases numbered 9, after V lost 5 bases and J lost 7 bases. The germline CDR1 and CDR2 sequences are SGHTA and FQGNSA. The CDR3 extends over 15 amino acids. CDR3 residues: CASSLGTGIEQPQHF. In DNA form, the CDR3 reads TGTGCCAGCAGCCTCGGGACAGGGATCGAGCAGCCCCAGCATTTT.

V is TRBV19 and J is TRBJ1-4; 7 positions match TRBD1. Germline CDR1 and CDR2: LNHDA and SQIVND (reference sequence). J gave up 3 bases and V 5 bases, and 6 bases lay outside the gene matches. There are 15 residues in the CDR3. CDR3: CASSLAGTANEKLFF. The CDR3 nucleotides read TGTGCCAGTAGTCTGGCCGGGACAGCTAATGAAAAACTGTTTTTT.

This clone is a singleton in its sample. The chain is built from TRBV29-1 and TRBJ2-2; 9 nucleotides match TRBD1. Germline CDR1 is SQVTM and CDR2 is ANQGSEA. The J segment lost 3 bases and the V segment lost 5 bases, leaving 7 bases of the junction unmatched. This CDR3 has 15 residues. CDR3 residues: CSVNSGQGDTGELFF. The CDR3 region has the DNA TGCAGCGTTAACTCGGGACAGGGCGACACCGGGGAGCTGTTTTTT.

The gene calls are TRBV11-2 and TRBJ2-3, with unresolved D. The V gene's germline CDR1 is SGHAT and CDR2 FQNNGV. V lost 2 bases and J 6 bases, leaving 12 bases between the germline ends. CDR3 length equals 14 residues. The CDR3 reads CASSLRQGTDTQYF. The CDR3, as DNA: TGTGCCAGCAGCTTACGACAAGGTACGGATACGCAGTATTTT.

The table lists this clone with a count of one. This CDR3 reads CASSLVGAAAGVEQYF. As DNA, the CDR3 is TGTGCCAGCAGTTTAGTGGGCGCAGCGGCCGGGGTGGAGCAGTACTTC. The V call is TRBV28, the J call TRBJ2-7, with D possibly being TRBD2 (5 bases). Germline V lookup: CDR1 MDHEN, CDR2 SYDVKM. V gave up 2 bases and J gave up 7 bases, with 21 bases separating them. The CDR3 runs 16 residues.

This clone appeared a few times. The gene calls are TRBV15 and TRBJ1-1; TRBD1 aligns across 8 bases. The CDR3 is 14 amino acids. Unmatched junction bases numbered 5, after V lost 3 bases and J lost 5 bases. CDR1 and CDR2 from the germline V gene are LNHNV and YYDKDF (reference sequence). The CDR3 sequence: CATSREQGGTEAFF. As DNA, the CDR3 is TGTGCCACCAGCAGGGAACAGGGGGGGACTGAAGCTTTCTTT.

The chain couples TRBV18 to TRBJ1-2, with D possibly TRBD1 on 5 matching bases. The CDR3 runs to 13 residues. CDR1 KGHSH and CDR2 LQKENI come from the germline V gene. Trimming removed 2 bases at V and 4 bases at J, with 8 bases between. The DNA of the CDR3 is TGTGCCAGCTCACCATGGGGCTCCTATGGCTACACCTTC. Its translation is CASSPWGSYGYTF. Full variable domain (outside the CDR3, taken from reference TRBV18 and TRBJ1-2): NAGVMQNPRHLVRRRGQEARLRCSPMKGHSHVYWYRQLPEEGLKFMVYLQKENIIDESGMPKERFSAEFPKEGPSILRIQQVVRGDSAAYFCASSPWGSYGYTFGSGTRLTVV.

This rearrangement joins TRBV5-1 to TRBJ2-2, with unresolved D. The V end lost 4 bases, the J end lost 5 bases, and 12 bases lay between the germline ends. This CDR3 spans 14 amino acids. CDR1 is SGHRS and CDR2 is YFSETQ in the germline V gene. The CDR3 sequence: CASSATIETGELFF. The CDR3 bases are TGCGCCAGCAGCGCCACTATAGAAACCGGGGAGCTGTTTTTT.

The chain has TRBV11-3 and TRBJ1-3; no clear D. The CDR3 is made up of 13 amino acids. The germline V gene encodes CDR1 SGHNT and CDR2 YENEEA. Trimming took off 3 bases at V and 3 bases at J, with 6 bases between the two ends. CDR3 sequence: CASSFGFGNTIYF. The CDR3 DNA sequence: TGTGCCAGCAGCTTTGGCTTTGGAAACACCATATATTTT.

The chain carries TRBV6-5 and TRBJ1-4; possibly TRBD1 for D (5 bases). The CDR3 loop spans 15 amino acids. With 6 bases removed from V and 1 base from J, the gap between germline ends came to 12 bases. From germline, CDR1 is MNHEY and CDR2 SVGAGI. CDR3 sequence reads: CASRVARGTNEKLFF. In DNA, the CDR3 is TGTGCCAGCAGAGTTGCGAGGGGAACTAATGAAAAACTGTTTTTT.

The chain is built from TRBV15 and TRBJ2-3, with D possibly TRBD1 on 5 matching bases. Trimming stripped 6 bases from V and 2 bases from J, with 12 bases between. The CDR3 loop spans 14 amino acids. Germline V gene sequence: CDR1 LNHNV, CDR2 YYDKDF (reference sequence). CDR3: CATSRVGHTDTQYF. CDR3 in DNA: TGTGCCACCAGTAGGGTGGGGCACACAGATACGCAGTATTTT. Based on the CDR3 plus reference TRBV15 and TRBJ2-3, the full variable domain is DAMVIQNPRYQVTQFGKPVTLSCSQTLNHNVMYWYQQKSSQAPKLLFHYYDKDFNNEADTPDNFQSRRPNTSFCFLDIRSPGLGDTAMYLCATSRVGHTDTQYFGPGTRLTVL.